Each of the 3 T cell receptor beta chains below was sequenced from the same sample in a study of blood T cell repertoires in COVID-19. Produced via immunoSEQ multiplex PCR; TCRdb's table is partial and in-frame only. The sample carries more than 150,000 clones, roughly 87% recorded once. Sequenced: PBMCs or T cells enriched from blood (not recorded which). The receptor set was obtained from a woman aged 50 to 60 who had recovered from COVID-19.

The chain carries TRBV5-6 and TRBJ2-3, with D tentatively TRBD2 (5 bases). The germline CDR1 and CDR2 sequences are SGHDT and YYEEEE. V gave up 7 bases and J gave up 4 bases, with 19 bases separating them. The CDR3 extends over 15 amino acids. CDR3 protein: CASAGRGVAADTQYF. The DNA of the CDR3 is TGTGCCAGCGCGGGCCGGGGTGTGGCGGCAGATACGCAGTATTTT.

This chain uses TRBV28 with TRBJ1-1, with D unresolved. This CDR3 has 13 amino acids. Germline V lookup: CDR1 MDHEN, CDR2 SYDVKM. V dropped 6 bases and J dropped 4 bases, with 12 bases sitting between them. The chain's CDR3 is CASRSPGGTEAFF. The CDR3 DNA sequence: TGTGCCAGCAGATCCCCGGGAGGCACTGAAGCTTTCTTT.

This clone was observed a single time. The rearrangement joins TRBV12-3 or TRBV12-4 to TRBJ2-7, with TRBD1 matching 7 bases. This CDR3 spans 13 amino acids. V shed 3 bases and J 2 bases; nucleotides not matched to a gene: 1. Here the CDR3 DNA reads TGTGCCAGCAGTTTTGGGACAGCCTACGAGCAGTACTTC. Translation: CASSFGTAYEQYF.